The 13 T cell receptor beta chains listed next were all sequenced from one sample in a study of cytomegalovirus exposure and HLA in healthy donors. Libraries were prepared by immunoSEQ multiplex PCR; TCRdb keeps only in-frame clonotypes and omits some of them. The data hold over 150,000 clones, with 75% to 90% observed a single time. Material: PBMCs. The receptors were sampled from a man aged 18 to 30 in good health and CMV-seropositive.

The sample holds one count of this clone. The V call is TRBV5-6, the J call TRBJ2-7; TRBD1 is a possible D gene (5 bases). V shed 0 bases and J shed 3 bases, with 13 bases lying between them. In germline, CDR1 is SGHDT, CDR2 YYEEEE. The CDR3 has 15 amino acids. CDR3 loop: CASSLAYRRFYEQYF. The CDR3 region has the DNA TGTGCCAGCAGCTTGGCATACAGGCGGTTCTACGAGCAGTACTTC.

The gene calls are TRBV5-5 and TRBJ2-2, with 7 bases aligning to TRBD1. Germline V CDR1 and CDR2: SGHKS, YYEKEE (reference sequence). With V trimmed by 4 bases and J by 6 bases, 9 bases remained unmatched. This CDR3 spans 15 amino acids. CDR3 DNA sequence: TGTGCCAGCAGCGCGGTGATTCAGGGGGCCGGGGAGCTGTTTTTT. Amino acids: CASSAVIQGAGELFF.

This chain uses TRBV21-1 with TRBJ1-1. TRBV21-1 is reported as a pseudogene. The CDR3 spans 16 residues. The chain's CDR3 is CASSKEGGRGCTEAFF. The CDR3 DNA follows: TGTGCCAGCAGCAAAGAGGGGGGGCGCGGATGCACTGAAGCTTTCTTT.

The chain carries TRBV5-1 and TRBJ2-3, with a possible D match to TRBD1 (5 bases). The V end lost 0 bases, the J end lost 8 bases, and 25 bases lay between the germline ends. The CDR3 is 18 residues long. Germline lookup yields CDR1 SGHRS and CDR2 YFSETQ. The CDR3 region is CASSLEGHLPLIIVTQYF. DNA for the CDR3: TGCGCCAGCAGCTTGGAAGGACACCTTCCCCTGATCATCGTTACGCAGTATTTT.

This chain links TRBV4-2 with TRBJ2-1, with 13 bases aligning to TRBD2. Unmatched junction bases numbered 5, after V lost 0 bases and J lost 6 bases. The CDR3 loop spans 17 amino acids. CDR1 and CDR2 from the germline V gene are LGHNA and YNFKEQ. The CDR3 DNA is TGTGCCAGCAGCCAAGATCTTGGGACTAGCGGGACCAATGAGCAGTTCTTC. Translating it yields CASSQDLGTSGTNEQFF.

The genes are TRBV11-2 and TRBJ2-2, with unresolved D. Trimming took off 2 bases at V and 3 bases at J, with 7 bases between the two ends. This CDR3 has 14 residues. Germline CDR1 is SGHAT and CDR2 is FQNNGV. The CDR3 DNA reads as TGTGCCAGCAGCTTAAATGTCGACACCGGGGAGCTGTTTTTT. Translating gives CASSLNVDTGELFF.

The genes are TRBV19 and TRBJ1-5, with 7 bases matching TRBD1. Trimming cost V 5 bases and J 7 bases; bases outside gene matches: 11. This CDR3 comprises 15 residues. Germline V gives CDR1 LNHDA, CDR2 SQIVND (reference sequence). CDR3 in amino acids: CASSYNDRVGQPQHF. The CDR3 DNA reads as TGTGCCAGTAGTTATAATGACAGGGTCGGACAGCCCCAGCATTTT.

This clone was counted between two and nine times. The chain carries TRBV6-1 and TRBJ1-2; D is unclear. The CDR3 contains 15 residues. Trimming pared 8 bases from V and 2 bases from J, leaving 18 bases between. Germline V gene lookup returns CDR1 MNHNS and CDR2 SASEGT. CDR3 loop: CASCKAAGSNYGYTF. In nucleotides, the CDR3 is TGTGCCAGCTGTAAGGCAGCAGGATCAAACTATGGCTACACCTTC.

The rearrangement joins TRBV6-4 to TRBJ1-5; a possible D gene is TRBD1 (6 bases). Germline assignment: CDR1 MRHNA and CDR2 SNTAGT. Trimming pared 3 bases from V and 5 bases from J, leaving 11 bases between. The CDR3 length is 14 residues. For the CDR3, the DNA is TGTGCCAGCAGTGAATCTCAGGGGCATCAGCCCCAGCATTTT. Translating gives CASSESQGHQPQHF.

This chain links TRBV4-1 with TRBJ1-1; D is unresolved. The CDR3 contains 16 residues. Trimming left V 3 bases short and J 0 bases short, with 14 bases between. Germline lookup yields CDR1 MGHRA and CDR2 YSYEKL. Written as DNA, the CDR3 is TGCGCCAGCAGCCAGCCCAGGCTGAGAATGAACACTGAAGCTTTCTTT. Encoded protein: CASSQPRLRMNTEAFF.

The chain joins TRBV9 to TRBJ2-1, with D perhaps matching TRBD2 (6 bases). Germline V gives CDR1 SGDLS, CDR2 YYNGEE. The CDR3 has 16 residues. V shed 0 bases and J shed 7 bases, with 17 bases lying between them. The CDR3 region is CASSVEQLASGNEQFF. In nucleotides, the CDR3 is TGTGCCAGCAGCGTAGAACAACTAGCCTCTGGTAATGAGCAGTTCTTC.

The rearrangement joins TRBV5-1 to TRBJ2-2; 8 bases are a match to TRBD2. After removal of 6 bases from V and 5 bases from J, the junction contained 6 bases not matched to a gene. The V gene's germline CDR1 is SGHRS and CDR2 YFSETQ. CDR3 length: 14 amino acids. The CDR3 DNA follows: TGCGCCAGCACCCAGCGGGAGTGGACCGGGGAGCTGTTTTTT. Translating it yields CASTQREWTGELFF.

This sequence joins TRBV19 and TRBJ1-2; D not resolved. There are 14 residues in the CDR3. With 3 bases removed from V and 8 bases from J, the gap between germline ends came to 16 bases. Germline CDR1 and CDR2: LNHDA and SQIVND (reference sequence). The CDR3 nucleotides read TGTGCCAGTAGTATCCTAGACCTCTCGGGAGGCTACACCTTC. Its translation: CASSILDLSGGYTF.